This paragraph covers one T cell receptor beta chain sequence. The entry originates in a study of T cells in tumors after PD-1 blockade. The table came from immunoSEQ multiplex PCR; TCRdb's copy has only in-frame clones and leaves some out. The table lists approximately 50,000 clones, roughly 80% of them singletons, with approximately 8.3% in the top ten. V lost 4 bases, J lost 8 bases, and 18 bases lay in between. This CDR3 is 15 amino acids long. Germline CDR1 ENHRY, CDR2 SYGVKD. The chain employs TRBV10-3 and TRBJ2-1, with D tentatively TRBD1 or TRBD2 (6 bases each). The source is a human donor with advanced basal cell or squamous cell carcinoma (not recorded which). Sequences were derived from PBMCs, sampled before anti-PD-1 therapy. The CDR3 loop is CAISARGDGADEQFF. CDR3 nucleotides: TGTGCCATCAGTGCGAGGGGGGACGGAGCGGATGAGCAGTTCTTC.